The rows below give T cell receptor gamma chains drawn from one sample of a study of intestinal T cells in coeliac disease. TCRdb re-analyzed the multiplex PCR reads via CATT. The data hold under 450 gamma-chain clones, with around 57% observed a single time. Sequencing was done on a sample of a duodenal biopsy. The receptors shown here come from a human donor who served as a control with a normal duodenal biopsy, not a healthy volunteer. Each CDR3 is given with its conserved first and last residue. Size values are once, few and many counts, or a class for expanded clones, and some rows have none.

v_gene	j_gene	abundance	len	CDR3aa
TRGV10	TRGJP1	-	15	CAAWDYPSTGWFKIF
TRGV9	TRGJ1/TRGJ2	-	12	CACGGVYYKKLF
TRGV10	TRGJP1	-	12	CAAWGVGWFKIF
TRGV9	TRGJ1/TRGJ2	-	12	CAVGGANYKKLF
TRGV10	TRGJ1/TRGJ2	-	16	CAAWDYNGPIYYKKLF
TRGV10	TRGJ1/TRGJ2	-	16	CAGCGIHVPYYYKKLF
TRGV2	TRGJ1/TRGJ2	-	15	CATWDRFSLRGKKLF
TRGV2	TRGJ1/TRGJ2	-	15	CATWDLPRNHYKKLF
TRGV2	TRGJ1/TRGJ2	-	16	CATWDGAGGNYYKKLF
TRGV8	TRGJ1/TRGJ2	-	14	CATWIHYYGYKKLF
TRGV4	TRGJ1/TRGJ2	few	13	CAHLGRVYYKKLF
TRGV8	TRGJ1/TRGJ2	large	13	CAHLDGGYYKKLF
TRGV9	TRGJ1/TRGJ2	-	13	CALWGGANYKKLF
TRGV2	TRGJP2	-	15	CASLGRASSDWIKTF
TRGV10	TRGJP1	hyperexpanded	18	CAAWGPPGWVTTGWFKIF
TRGV9	TRGJP1	-	13	CALWGVTGWFKIF